The rows below give T cell receptor beta chains drawn from one sample of a study of human T cells and chemical hapten exposure. From the RACE reads, TCRdb called clonotypes with MiXCR, one entry per CDR3 protein. The profile shows just over 70,000 distinct CDR3 sequences, 11% of them singletons. The sample in question was whole blood, obtained in connection with sensitization to the hapten diphenylcyclopropenone (DPC). All receptors come from a woman between 45 and 65 years old with alopecia areata. Some clones in this sample may be carry-over from other donors' samples. Both conserved end residues are part of each CDR3. The order of the fields is CDR3 DNA, CDR3 protein, J gene, D gene, V gene, clone size. The D gene is left open where the match is weak. Some rows mark clone size as missing; the rest say once, few, many or name a class of expanded clone.

CDR3 DNA: TGCGCCAGCAGCCTAGATCGACTAGCGGGGGGCTCAGATACGCAGTATTTT; CDR3 protein: CASSLDRLAGGSDTQYF; J gene: TRBJ2-3; D gene: TRBD2; V gene: TRBV5-1; clone size: .
CDR3 DNA: TGCGCCATCTGGGACAGAACCGGGGAGCTGTTTTTT; CDR3 protein: CAIWDRTGELFF; J gene: TRBJ2-2; D gene: TRBD1; V gene: TRBV10-2; clone size: .
CDR3 DNA: TGTGCCAGCCGCACAGGTTATGGCTACACCTTC; CDR3 protein: CASRTGYGYTF; J gene: TRBJ1-2; D gene: .; V gene: TRBV9; clone size: .
CDR3 DNA: TGTGCCAGCAGCTCGTCTTACATCACTTCGGGAGCGAGCAATCAGCCCCAGCATTTT; CDR3 protein: CASSSSYITSGASNQPQHF; J gene: TRBJ1-5; D gene: .; V gene: TRBV7-4; clone size: .
CDR3 DNA: TGTGCCAGCAGTTTATTCCCAACTAATGAAAAACTGTTTTTT; CDR3 protein: CASSLFPTNEKLFF; J gene: TRBJ1-4; D gene: .; V gene: TRBV12-3/TRBV12-4; clone size: many
CDR3 DNA: TGTGCCAGCTCACCCCCGCCGAAGAGTGAGCAGTTCTTC; CDR3 protein: CASSPPPKSEQFF; J gene: TRBJ2-1; D gene: .; V gene: TRBV18; clone size: many
CDR3 DNA: TGTGCCAGCAGTAAACAAGCGACAGGGAGAGAGACCCAGTACTTC; CDR3 protein: CASSKQATGRETQYF; J gene: TRBJ2-5; D gene: TRBD1; V gene: TRBV28; clone size: .
CDR3 DNA: TGTGCCAGCAGCTTAGAAGGGACAGGGGACTACGAGCAGTACTTC; CDR3 protein: CASSLEGTGDYEQYF; J gene: TRBJ2-7; D gene: TRBD1; V gene: TRBV11-3; clone size: few
CDR3 DNA: TGTGCCAGCAGCGTAATGGGAGGGCAGTACTTC; CDR3 protein: CASSVMGGQYF; J gene: TRBJ2-7; D gene: .; V gene: TRBV7-9; clone size: .
CDR3 DNA: TGCAGCGTCGACAGGGGGCTGAACACTGAAGCTTTCTTT; CDR3 protein: CSVDRGLNTEAFF; J gene: TRBJ1-1; D gene: TRBD1; V gene: TRBV29-1; clone size: many
CDR3 DNA: TGTGCCAGCAGCCAAGGCCGGACGGGGACCTACGAGCAGTACTTC; CDR3 protein: CASSQGRTGTYEQYF; J gene: TRBJ2-7; D gene: .; V gene: TRBV4-2; clone size: .
CDR3 DNA: TGTGCCAGCATGACAGGAGGTGGGACAGATACGCAGTATTTT; CDR3 protein: CASMTGGGTDTQYF; J gene: TRBJ2-3; D gene: .; V gene: TRBV28; clone size: many
CDR3 DNA: TGTGCCAGCAGTTACGGTGAGAGGACAGCTCAGCCCCAGCATTTT; CDR3 protein: CASSYGERTAQPQHF; J gene: TRBJ1-5; D gene: .; V gene: TRBV6-6; clone size: many
CDR3 DNA: TGTGCCAGCGGGCGGGGAGTTAGGGACGAGCAGTACTTC; CDR3 protein: CASGRGVRDEQYF; J gene: TRBJ2-7; D gene: .; V gene: TRBV3-1; clone size: many
CDR3 DNA: TGTGCCAGCAGCCAATCACGCGGGGGGGCGACAGATACGCAGTATTTT; CDR3 protein: CASSQSRGGATDTQYF; J gene: TRBJ2-3; D gene: TRBD2; V gene: TRBV7-9; clone size: .
CDR3 DNA: TGTGCCAGCAGTTTTGGTGGGGGACGGAAAACTGAAGCTTTCTTT; CDR3 protein: CASSFGGGRKTEAFF; J gene: TRBJ1-1; D gene: .; V gene: TRBV12-3/TRBV12-4; clone size: many
CDR3 DNA: TGCAGTGCTAGAGATTTGCAGGGGACAGATACGCAGTATTTT; CDR3 protein: CSARDLQGTDTQYF; J gene: TRBJ2-3; D gene: .; V gene: TRBV20-1; clone size: .
CDR3 DNA: TGTGCCAGCAGCTCCATTGGACAGCGTACTGAAGCTTTCTTT; CDR3 protein: CASSSIGQRTEAFF; J gene: TRBJ1-1; D gene: .; V gene: TRBV7-2; clone size: .
CDR3 DNA: TGTGCCAGCAGTACAGGGGGCCCTGGAAACACCATATATTTT; CDR3 protein: CASSTGGPGNTIYF; J gene: TRBJ1-3; D gene: TRBD1; V gene: TRBV6-6; clone size: many
CDR3 DNA: TGTGCCACCCACTTTACTAGCGGGTCCTACAATGAGCAGTTCTTC; CDR3 protein: CATHFTSGSYNEQFF; J gene: TRBJ2-1; D gene: TRBD2; V gene: TRBV5-4; clone size: few
CDR3 DNA: TGTGCCAGCTCACCACGGCAGGAAGAGACCCAGTACTTC; CDR3 protein: CASSPRQEETQYF; J gene: TRBJ2-5; D gene: .; V gene: TRBV18; clone size: few
CDR3 DNA: TGCAGTGCTAGTGTGGCCGGGCCGGATACGCAGTATTTT; CDR3 protein: CSASVAGPDTQYF; J gene: TRBJ2-3; D gene: .; V gene: TRBV20-1; clone size: many
CDR3 DNA: TGCAGTGCTAGGCCCGGGACAGGGGGCTACGAGCAGTACTTC; CDR3 protein: CSARPGTGGYEQYF; J gene: TRBJ2-7; D gene: TRBD1; V gene: TRBV20-1; clone size: few
CDR3 DNA: TGCAGCGTTGGCGGGACTAGCGGGGGGGATACGCAGTATTTT; CDR3 protein: CSVGGTSGGDTQYF; J gene: TRBJ2-3; D gene: TRBD2; V gene: TRBV29-1; clone size: .
CDR3 DNA: TGTGCCAGCAGCCCGGGTCGGGGGACGGCCTACGAGCAGTACTTC; CDR3 protein: CASSPGRGTAYEQYF; J gene: TRBJ2-7; D gene: .; V gene: TRBV13; clone size: .